This TCR beta chain was sequenced during a study of tumor T cells in aggressive B-cell lymphoma. CDR1 and CDR2 (germline): SGHVS, FQNEAQ. The CDR3 sequence is 16 residues long. Trimming pared 5 bases from V and 7 bases from J, leaving 23 bases between. Produced via immunoSEQ multiplex PCR; TCRdb's table is partial and in-frame only. The sample lists some 3,500 clones, 92% occurring once. The receptor was isolated from an adult with diffuse large B cell lymphoma. V and J are TRBV7-8 and TRBJ2-5; D possibly corresponds to TRBD1 (6 bases). Sequenced: tumor tissue. Written as DNA, the CDR3 is TGTGCCAGCAGCGCGGACACGGGCACCCGAGGGGGGACCCAGTACTTC. The encoded protein is CASSADTGTRGGTQYF.